This TCR beta chain was identified in a study of CD8+CD57+ T cells in acquired aplastic anemia. Study information: Mean yield of DNA from sorted CD4+ and CD8+ cells was roughly 3.1 ug. Overall study findings and caveats: Shared by patients and controls, approximately 28 CD8+ CDR3s were abundant in patients.

This clonotype appeared once. What it binds is not known. CDR3 and TCR beta VDJ profiling relied on a genomic DNA template. TCRdb fed the reads into MiXCR, producing one record per CDR3 protein. In the table there are some 220,000 distinct CDR3 sequences, about 37% of which are singletons. The CDR3 has 12 residues. Germline-derived CDR1 and CDR2 are SGHVS and FQNEAQ. Deletions cut 8 bases from V and 3 bases from J, with 10 bases between. The sequence was collected from a human donor in good health, serving as a control. The sample consisted of sorted CD4+, CD8+, or CD8+CD57+ T cells (not recorded which) from PBMCs. This chain uses TRBV7-8 with TRBJ2-5; no reliable D call. DNA of the CDR3: TGTGCCAGCGGTACGTGGGAAGAGACCCAGTACTTC. This codes for CASGTWEETQYF. Full variable domain (missing parts from reference TRBV7-8 and TRBJ2-5): GAGVSQSPRYKVAKRGQDVALRCDPISGHVSLFWYQQALGQGPEFLTYFQNEAQLDKSGLPSDRFFAERPEGSVSTLKIQRTQQEDSAVYLCASGTWEETQYFGPGTRLLVL.